This TCR beta chain was identified during a study of blood T cell repertoires in COVID-19. Repertoires were generated with immunoSEQ multiplex PCR, while TCRdb's copy carries only in-frame clones and drops some. The sample consists of 200,000 to 250,000 clones, approximately 84% of them appearing once. The J segment lost 2 bases and the V segment lost 3 bases, leaving 12 bases of the junction unmatched. Germline V CDR1 and CDR2: SGDLS, YYNGEE. This CDR3 has 18 amino acids. Source material: peripheral blood. The clonotype was recovered from a woman of 80 years or more with COVID-19, enrolled during active disease. V is TRBV9 and J is TRBJ2-3; 10 bases agree with TRBD2. This CDR3 is CASSAPRQLAGITDTQYF. Here the CDR3 DNA reads TGTGCCAGCAGCGCCCCCCGCCAACTAGCGGGGATCACAGATACGCAGTATTTT.